Sequencing of this T cell receptor (beta chain) was carried out in a study of cytotoxic CD8 clonotypes in ibrutinib-treated CLL. Background on the study: Results showed about 24 partial and 2 complete responses; following median roughly 70 months, 14 remained remitted, roughly twelve advanced.

Only in-frame clones appear in the TCRdb table, and some are missing; sequencing was by immunoSEQ multiplex PCR. The table has roughly 56,000 clones, roughly 71% seen once; the top ten hold around 45%. The source of this sequence is a human donor with chronic lymphocytic leukemia. The sample here was PBMCs, taken after 12 months of ibrutinib treatment.

This CDR3 reads CASSIEPMGGRVGGYTF. DNA of the CDR3: TGTGCCAGTAGTATTGAACCAATGGGAGGCAGGGTCGGCGGCTACACCTTC. The J gene is TRBJ1-2, the V gene TRBV19; D possibly corresponds to TRBD1 (5 bases). V dropped 3 bases and J dropped 8 bases, with 25 bases sitting between them. Germline V gives CDR1 LNHDA, CDR2 SQIVND (reference sequence). The CDR3 sequence is 17 residues long.